This TCR beta chain is from a study of T cell responses to AZD1222 COVID-19 vaccine. Whole-study findings and limits: Unmutated variant regions are reportedly targeted by nearly half of spike-specific TCRs. Only 5 or 6 individuals given AZD1222 were seropositive at baseline. White British donors predominated, females outnumbered males, and clonal diversity was possibly underestimated. The study found Spike-specific TCR breadth and depth rose after two AZD1222 doses.

About this clone: Its matching antigen is unknown.

V shed 7 bases and J shed 4 bases, with 13 bases lying between them. CDR1 is MNHEY, CDR2 SVGAGI, per germline. This CDR3 is built from 13 residues. Profiling relied on immunoSEQ multiplex PCR, and the TCRdb table lists in-frame clones only, not all of them. The data show some 110,000 clones, more than 70% seen once. The sequence derives from an adult who received the AZD1222 COVID-19 vaccine. Material: peripheral blood, obtained 28 days after the second AZD1222 dose. V usage is TRBV6-5 and J usage is TRBJ2-5; D is unclear. DNA of the CDR3: TGTGCCAGCACCCAAGCTGTACCAGAGACCCAGTACTTC. Protein sequence: CASTQAVPETQYF.